This T cell receptor (beta chain) comes out of a study of T cells in Graves' hyperthyroidism and ophthalmopathy. Whole-study findings and limits: Blood also carried most thyroid clonotypes expanded above 0.001.

The table lists this clonotype with a few counts. Its antigen is as yet unknown. Germline V gene data show CDR1 as SNHLY and CDR2 as FYNNEI. CDR3 length: 15 residues. The germline V and J ends were trimmed by 6 bases and 0 bases, with 12 bases remaining between them. TCR beta CDR3 sequences were amplified from RNA transcripts. The primer set for the first-round RT-PCR of the TCR CDR3 was HTBI. TCRdb reprocessed the multiplex PCR reads with MiXCR, giving one entry per CDR3 protein. The sample has about half a million distinct CDR3 sequences, about 20% seen once. This receptor was taken from a middle-aged man with Graves' ophthalmopathy. Sample: blood. This rearrangement joins TRBV2 to TRBJ1-5; tentative D call: TRBD1 (6 bases). The CDR3: CASRWTDNSNQPQHF. CDR3 bases: TGTGCCAGCAGATGGACAGACAATAGCAATCAGCCCCAGCATTTT.